This entry lists 8 T cell receptor beta chains sequenced from one sample in a study of regulatory and conventional T cells in RAG deficiency. The sorted conventional CD4+ T cells were CD25-low and CD127-high, with genomic DNA sequenced. Measured with immunoSEQ multiplex PCR; TCRdb has only the in-frame clones, and not every one. The data show some 22,000 clones, roughly 93% seen once. These data were likewise used in another study, on regulatory T cells. That paper notes: Amplification used 52 TRBV primers and 13 TRBJ primers.

The sequencing input was CD4+ T cells sorted from blood. The receptors were sampled from a human donor in good health.

The chain links TRBV4-1 to TRBJ2-1; 8 bases line up with TRBD2. J was trimmed by 0 bases and V by 4 bases; bases with no gene match: 5. The CDR3 runs 16 residues. Per germline, CDR1 MGHRA and CDR2 YSYEKL. DNA of the CDR3: TGCGCCAGCAGCCCCTTAGCGGGGCGCTCCTACAATGAGCAGTTCTTC. This codes for CASSPLAGRSYNEQFF.

The V gene is TRBV7-3, the J gene TRBJ2-5; D is ambiguous. The CDR3 sequence is 14 residues long. V was shortened by 2 bases and J by 3 bases, with 10 bases between the two germline ends. Germline CDR1 and CDR2: SGHTA and FQGTGA. CDR3 bases: TGTGCCAGCAGCTTAGGGCAGGCAGAAGAGACCCAGTACTTC. This encodes CASSLGQAEETQYF.

The chain carries TRBV5-1 and TRBJ1-1; D is possibly TRBD1 (5 bases). The CDR3 totals 15 residues. From germline, CDR1 is SGHRS and CDR2 YFSETQ. V lost 4 bases to trimming and J lost 4 bases, with 17 bases between them. This CDR3 is CASSSDGHSGTEAFF. CDR3 sequence (DNA): TGCGCCAGCAGCAGTGATGGACACTCAGGCACTGAAGCTTTCTTT.

The chain is built from TRBV5-1 and TRBJ1-1; D possibly corresponds to TRBD1 (5 bases). The V gene lost 2 bases and the J gene lost 4 bases, with 15 bases spanning the gap. This CDR3 contains 15 residues. The germline gives CDR1 SGHRS, CDR2 YFSETQ. CDR3 residues: CASSFLQGGSTEAFF. The CDR3 DNA sequence: TGCGCCAGCAGCTTCCTTCAGGGAGGGAGCACTGAAGCTTTCTTT. Full variable domain (missing parts from reference TRBV5-1 and TRBJ1-1): KAGVTQTPRYLIKTRGQQVTLSCSPISGHRSVSWYQQTPGQGLQFLFEYFSETQRNKGNFPGRFSGRQFSNSRSEMNVSTLELGDSALYLCASSFLQGGSTEAFFGQGTRLTVV.

The chain links TRBV9 to TRBJ1-1, with TRBD1 identical over 9 bases. CDR1 and CDR2 from the germline V gene are SGDLS and YYNGEE. The V gene end was trimmed by 4 bases and the J gene end by 3 bases; junction bases not matched to a gene: 7. CDR3 length equals 15 residues. Here the CDR3 DNA reads TGTGCCAGCAGCCTAACAGGGGGCACCTACACTGAAGCTTTCTTT. The encoded protein is CASSLTGGTYTEAFF. Based on the CDR3 plus reference TRBV9 and TRBJ1-1, the full variable domain is DSGVTQTPKHLITATGQRVTLRCSPRSGDLSVYWYQQSLDQGLQFLIQYYNGEERAKGNILERFSAQQFPDLHSELNLSSLELGDSALYFCASSLTGGTYTEAFFGQGTRLTVV.

The chain combines TRBV6-6 with TRBJ1-2, with TRBD1 matching 7 bases. The V and J ends lost 6 bases and 1 base, in that order; junction bases with no gene match: 5. This CDR3 is built from 14 residues. In germline, CDR1 is MNHNY, CDR2 SVGAGI (reference sequence). Written as DNA, the CDR3 is TGTGCCAGCAGAACGGGACAGAATAACTATGGCTACACCTTC. Its translation is CASRTGQNNYGYTF.

The chain links TRBV2 to TRBJ2-3; 7 bases agree with TRBD2. Germline assignment: CDR1 SNHLY and CDR2 FYNNEI. Unmatched junction bases numbered 8, after V lost 11 bases and J lost 3 bases. The CDR3 length is 13 residues. CDR3: CAAMRGWTDTQYF. The CDR3 coding sequence is TGTGCCGCCATGCGGGGGTGGACAGATACGCAGTATTTT.

A single count supports this clone. The chain carries TRBV11-2 and TRBJ1-2; 7 nucleotides line up with TRBD1. The CDR3 spans 14 residues. J was trimmed by 4 bases and V by 4 bases; bases with no gene match: 6. Germline values: CDR1 SGHAT, CDR2 FQNNGV. The CDR3, as DNA: TGTGCCAGCAGCTCCAACAGGGGCGGCTATGGCTACACCTTC. Its translation: CASSSNRGGYGYTF.